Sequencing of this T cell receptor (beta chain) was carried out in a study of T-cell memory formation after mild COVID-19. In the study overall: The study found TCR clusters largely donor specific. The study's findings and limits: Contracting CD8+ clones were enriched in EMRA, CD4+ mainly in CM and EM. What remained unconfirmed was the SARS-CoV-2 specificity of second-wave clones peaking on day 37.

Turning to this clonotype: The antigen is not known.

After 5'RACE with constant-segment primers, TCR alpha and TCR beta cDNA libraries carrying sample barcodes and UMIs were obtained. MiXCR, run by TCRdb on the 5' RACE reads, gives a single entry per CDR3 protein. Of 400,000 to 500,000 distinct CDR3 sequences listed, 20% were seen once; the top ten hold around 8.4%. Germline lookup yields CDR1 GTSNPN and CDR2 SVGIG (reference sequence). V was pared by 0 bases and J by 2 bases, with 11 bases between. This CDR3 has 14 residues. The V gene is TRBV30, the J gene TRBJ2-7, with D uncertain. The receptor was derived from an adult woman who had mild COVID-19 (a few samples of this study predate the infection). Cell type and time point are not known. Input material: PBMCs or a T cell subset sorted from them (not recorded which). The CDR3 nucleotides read TGTGCCTGGAGTGTACGGTCAGGAACCTACGAGCAGTACTTC. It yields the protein CAWSVRSGTYEQYF.